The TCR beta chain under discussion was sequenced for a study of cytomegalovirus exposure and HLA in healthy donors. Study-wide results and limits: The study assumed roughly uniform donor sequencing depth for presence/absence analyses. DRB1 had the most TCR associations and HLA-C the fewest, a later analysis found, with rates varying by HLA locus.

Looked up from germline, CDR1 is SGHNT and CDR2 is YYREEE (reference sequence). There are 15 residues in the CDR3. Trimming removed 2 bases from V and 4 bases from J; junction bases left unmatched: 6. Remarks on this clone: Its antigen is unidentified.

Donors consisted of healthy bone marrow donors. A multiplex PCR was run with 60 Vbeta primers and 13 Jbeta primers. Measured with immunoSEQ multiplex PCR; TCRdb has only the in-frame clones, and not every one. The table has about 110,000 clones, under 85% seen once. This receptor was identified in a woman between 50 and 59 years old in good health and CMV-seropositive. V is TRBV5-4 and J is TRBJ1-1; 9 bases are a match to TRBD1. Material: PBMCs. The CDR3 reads CASSLKQGAGTEAFF. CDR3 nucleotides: TGTGCCAGCAGCTTAAAACAGGGGGCTGGCACTGAAGCTTTCTTT.